These 8 T cell receptor beta chains were sequenced from one sample in a study of OX40 agonist ivuxolimab in advanced cancers. Sequencing was performed with immunoSEQ multiplex PCR; in TCRdb, only in-frame clones are kept and a portion is missing. Among tens of thousands of clones listed, under 90% were seen once. Sequencing was performed on CD4+ or CD8+ T cells sorted from blood, taken in a trial of the OX40 agonist ivuxolimab. The receptors shown here come from an adult with an advanced solid tumor such as melanoma, head and neck, liver or kidney cancer.

V usage is TRBV4-1 and J usage is TRBJ2-2, with 8 nucleotides matching TRBD2. With 4 bases clipped from V and 7 bases from J, the junction kept 11 bases outside the gene matches. The length of the CDR3 is 16 residues. Germline V gives CDR1 MGHRA, CDR2 YSYEKL. The CDR3: CASSLGLVSSGGELFF. The DNA for the CDR3 is TGCGCCAGCAGCCTGGGACTAGTATCATCGGGCGGGGAGCTGTTTTTT.

This clone has just one count. The rearrangement joins TRBV9 to TRBJ1-4; D remains unclear. The CDR3 extends over 14 amino acids. The germline V and J ends were trimmed by 0 bases and 7 bases, with 10 bases remaining between them. From germline, CDR1 is SGDLS and CDR2 YYNGEE. In nucleotides, the CDR3 is TGTGCCAGCAGCGTAGGCGGGTACGGTGAAAAACTGTTTTTT. This translates into CASSVGGYGEKLFF.

In its sample, this clone was seen once. V gene TRBV27 combines with J gene TRBJ2-1; TRBD2 agrees at 8 bases. With V trimmed by 5 bases and J by 4 bases, 7 bases remained unmatched. The CDR3 is made up of 15 amino acids. Germline V CDR1 and CDR2: MNHEY, SMNVEV (reference sequence). In nucleotides, the CDR3 is TGTGCCAGCAGTCCAAGCGGGAGCCCGTACAATGAGCAGTTCTTC. Translation: CASSPSGSPYNEQFF.

This chain joins TRBV4-3 and TRBJ1-1; possibly TRBD1 for D (6 bases). The CDR3 consists of 15 residues. CDR1 and CDR2 (germline): LGHNA, YSLEER. Trimming cost V 2 bases and J 0 bases, with 10 bases left between them. The CDR3, as DNA: TGCGCCAGCAGCCAACTCAGGGGAATGAACACTGAAGCTTTCTTT. Residues: CASSQLRGMNTEAFF.

This clone was picked up a small number of times. The rearrangement uses TRBV7-9 and TRBJ1-5, with a possible D match to TRBD1 (5 bases). This CDR3 is 15 amino acids long. Germline-derived CDR1 and CDR2 are SEHNR and FQNEAQ (reference sequence). The V end lost 6 bases, the J end lost 0 bases, and 12 bases lay between the germline ends. The CDR3 nucleotides are TGTGCCAGCAGTCACACCGACAGTAGCAATCAGCCCCAGCATTTT. This gives the protein CASSHTDSSNQPQHF.

V usage is TRBV27 and J usage is TRBJ1-5, with a possible D match to TRBD1 (5 bases). From germline, CDR1 is MNHEY and CDR2 SMNVEV (reference sequence). V lost 0 bases to trimming and J lost 8 bases, with 20 bases between them. CDR3 length: 17 residues. CDR3 amino acids: CASSLSKSRARLEPQHF. The CDR3, as DNA: TGTGCCAGCAGTTTATCGAAGTCCAGGGCTCGGTTGGAGCCCCAGCATTTT.

V gene TRBV6-1 combines with J gene TRBJ2-7; 14 nucleotides match TRBD2. Germline CDR1 reads MNHNS; CDR2 reads SASEGT. The CDR3 has 16 amino acids. With V trimmed by 3 bases and J by 2 bases, 3 bases remained unmatched. The CDR3 loop reads CASSERGLAGAYEQYF. For the CDR3, the DNA is TGTGCCAGCAGTGAGAGGGGACTAGCGGGGGCCTACGAGCAGTACTTC.

The chain has TRBV14 and TRBJ2-3; possibly TRBD1 for D (6 bases). CDR1 is SGHDN and CDR2 is FVKESK in the germline V gene. CDR3 length equals 19 residues. The ends were cut back, 2 bases at V and 6 bases at J, with 27 bases in the middle. The CDR3 coding sequence is TGTGCCAGCAGCCAACCCCAGGGACACCCTTTTGTCTTTCCCGATACGCAGTATTTT. The encoded protein is CASSQPQGHPFVFPDTQYF.